The 24 T cell receptor beta chains below come from one sample, sequenced in a study of spatial heterogeneity in lung cancer. Findings and caveats of the study: Mutation counts in tumors were tracked by counts of expanded intratumoral alpha and beta TCRs.

One entry per CDR3 protein, called by TCRdb with MiXCR from the 5' RACE reads. Among more than 25,000 distinct CDR3 sequences, under 8.5% were seen once, and the ten largest hold about 24%. The antigens these receptors bind are not known. As to time point: sample taken at primary tumor resection. Sequenced here: lung tumor tissue, sampled at surgery. The receptors here all came from a male donor with early-stage non-small cell lung cancer.

This clonotype was picked up many times. The V call is TRBV6-6, the J call TRBJ2-2; TRBD2 might be the D (6 bases). V dropped 10 bases and J dropped 1 base, with 13 bases sitting between them. The CDR3 consists of 14 residues. Germline V CDR1 and CDR2: MNHNY, SVGAGI (reference sequence). CDR3 in amino acids: CAIADSGNTGELFF. CDR3 sequence (DNA): TGTGCCATTGCGGATAGCGGGAACACCGGGGAGCTGTTTTTT.

This clonotype was found many times. V is TRBV7-9 and J is TRBJ2-1, with D unclear. With 5 bases removed from V and 6 bases from J, the gap between germline ends came to 14 bases. The CDR3 covers 14 residues. The germline CDR1 and CDR2 sequences are SEHNR and FQNEAQ (reference sequence). CDR3 region: CASSPTGSSNEQFF. The CDR3 bases are TGTGCCAGCAGCCCAACGGGCAGCTCCAATGAGCAGTTCTTC.

This clonotype has at least ten counts. The chain joins TRBV28 to TRBJ1-2; tentatively, D is TRBD1 (5 bases). Germline-derived CDR1 and CDR2 are MDHEN and SYDVKM. The CDR3 has 14 amino acids. The germline V and J ends were trimmed by 3 bases and 6 bases, with 14 bases remaining between them. CDR3 sequence (DNA): TGTGCCAGCAGTTTCGAGGGCTGGGGGGATGGCTACACCTTC. Its protein product is CASSFEGWGDGYTF.

Many counts were recorded for this clonotype. V is TRBV10-3 and J is TRBJ2-2; 7 positions match TRBD2. The junction had 6 bases not matched to a gene; V was cut back by 4 bases and J by 4 bases. CDR3 length: 15 residues. CDR1 is ENHRY, CDR2 SYGVKD, per germline. CDR3 amino acids: CAISAQIAGTGELFF. As DNA, the CDR3 is TGTGCCATCAGTGCCCAAATAGCGGGCACCGGGGAGCTGTTTTTT.

This clonotype has ten or more counts. The V gene is TRBV5-1, the J gene TRBJ1-4; D is perhaps TRBD1 (6 bases). V shed 1 base and J shed 6 bases, with 13 bases lying between them. CDR3 length equals 15 residues. Germline CDR1 reads SGHRS; CDR2 reads YFSETQ. CDR3 amino acids: CASSLTGAPDEKLFF. Here the CDR3 DNA reads TGCGCCAGCAGCTTGACGGGGGCCCCTGATGAAAAACTGTTTTTT.

The chain is built from TRBV10-3 and TRBJ2-7, with 7 bases fitting TRBD1. CDR1 is ENHRY, CDR2 SYGVKD, per germline. CDR3 size: 13 residues. Losses at the gene ends were 6 bases for V and 3 bases for J; bases not matched to a gene: 5. The CDR3 DNA reads TGTGCCATCAGGCTAGGACAGGACTACGAGCAGTACTTC. Its translation: CAIRLGQDYEQYF.

At least ten counts were recorded for this clonotype. This CDR3 is CASSRDRASYEQYF. As DNA, the CDR3 is TGTGCCAGCAGCAGGGACAGAGCCTCCTACGAGCAGTACTTC. V is TRBV5-4 and J is TRBJ2-7; 7 bases map to TRBD1. Per the germline V gene, CDR1 is SGHNT and CDR2 is YYREEE (reference sequence). The junction had 4 bases not matched to a gene; V was cut back by 4 bases and J by 0 bases. This CDR3 comprises 14 residues.

This clonotype was detected ten times or more. V gene TRBV20-1 combines with J gene TRBJ2-1; the D is unclear. V gave up 6 bases and J gave up 4 bases, with 10 bases separating them. There are 12 residues in the CDR3. Germline CDR1 and CDR2: DFQATT and SNEGSKA (reference sequence). CDR3 loop: CSAFPSYNEQFF. CDR3 DNA sequence: TGCAGTGCGTTCCCAAGTTACAATGAGCAGTTCTTC.

The J gene is TRBJ1-1, the V gene TRBV2; D gene uncertain. Trimming took off 6 bases at V and 3 bases at J, with 14 bases between the two ends. Germline V gives CDR1 SNHLY, CDR2 FYNNEI. The CDR3 sequence is 14 residues long. This chain's CDR3 is CASRDVWPDTEAFF. The CDR3 bases are TGTGCCAGCAGGGACGTGTGGCCTGACACTGAAGCTTTCTTT.

This clonotype has more than one count but fewer than ten. V and J are TRBV7-8 and TRBJ2-3; possibly TRBD1 for D (5 bases). The CDR3 length is 17 residues. Germline CDR1 reads SGHVS; CDR2 reads FQNEAQ. Trimming took off 5 bases at V and 3 bases at J, with 21 bases between the two ends. CDR3 nucleotides: TGTGCCAGCAGCCCCTCGATCGGGCAGGGTAGAACAGATACGCAGTATTTT. This gives the protein CASSPSIGQGRTDTQYF.

This chain connects TRBV18 to TRBJ1-3, with TRBD1 identical over 7 bases. J lost 0 bases, V lost 3 bases, and 5 bases had no gene match. CDR1 is KGHSH, CDR2 LQKENI, per germline. The CDR3 is 16 residues long. This chain's CDR3 is CASSPGTANSGNTIYF. The CDR3 nucleotides are TGTGCCAGCTCACCCGGGACAGCAAACTCTGGAAACACCATATATTTT.

The V gene is TRBV4-2, the J gene TRBJ2-1, with TRBD2 as a possible D gene (6 bases). The CDR3 covers 14 residues. Trimming took off 0 bases at V and 9 bases at J, with 12 bases between the two ends. CDR1 and CDR2 from the germline V gene are LGHNA and YNFKEQ. The CDR3 here is CASSQDGTYSEQFF. Here the CDR3 DNA reads TGTGCCAGCAGCCAAGATGGGACTTACTCTGAGCAGTTCTTC.

This rearrangement joins TRBV7-8 to TRBJ1-2; weak D call: TRBD1 (6 bases). CDR1 and CDR2 from the germline V gene are SGHVS and FQNEAQ. V lost 0 bases, J lost 5 bases, and 13 bases lay in between. CDR3 length: 15 residues. CDR3 amino acids: CASSLARTAIYGYTF. The CDR3 DNA reads as TGTGCCAGCAGCTTAGCACGGACAGCGATTTATGGCTACACCTTC.

This clonotype showed up many times. This chain joins TRBV6-1 and TRBJ2-1; D remains unclear. The germline gives CDR1 MNHNS, CDR2 SASEGT. The germline V and J ends were trimmed by 10 bases and 4 bases, with 14 bases remaining between them. The CDR3 length is 13 residues. In DNA, the CDR3 is TGTGCCACCATACACCCGCCATACAATGAGCAGTTCTTC. It codes for CATIHPPYNEQFF.

Many counts were recorded for this clonotype. The gene calls are TRBV10-3 and TRBJ2-2; 7 bases map to TRBD1. This CDR3 contains 11 residues. Germline V lookup: CDR1 ENHRY, CDR2 SYGVKD. The J segment lost 8 bases and the V segment lost 6 bases, leaving 0 bases of the junction unmatched. The CDR3 protein is CAIRGQGELFF. CDR3 nucleotide sequence: TGTGCCATCAGGGGACAGGGGGAGCTGTTTTTT.

The chain combines TRBV4-2 with TRBJ2-4; 7 positions agree with TRBD2. The CDR3 loop spans 16 amino acids. The germline gives CDR1 LGHNA, CDR2 YNFKEQ. The ends lost 1 base at V and 7 bases at J; junction bases unmatched: 10. The CDR3 protein is CASSQAPGTRGNIQYF. The CDR3 nucleotides read TGTGCCAGCAGCCAAGCCCCAGGAACGCGGGGGAACATTCAGTACTTC.

The V and J genes are TRBV5-1 and TRBJ2-2; no clear D. Trimming took off 1 base at V and 2 bases at J, with 9 bases between the two ends. The germline V gene encodes CDR1 SGHRS and CDR2 YFSETQ. There are 15 residues in the CDR3. Written as DNA, the CDR3 is TGCGCCAGCAGCTTGTTGACATTTAACACCGGGGAGCTGTTTTTT. This codes for CASSLLTFNTGELFF. Full variable domain (remainder filled in from reference TRBV5-1 and TRBJ2-2): KAGVTQTPRYLIKTRGQQVTLSCSPISGHRSVSWYQQTPGQGLQFLFEYFSETQRNKGNFPGRFSGRQFSNSRSEMNVSTLELGDSALYLCASSLLTFNTGELFFGEGSRLTVL.

This clonotype was counted at least ten times. The rearrangement joins TRBV20-1 to TRBJ1-6; maybe TRBD1 (6 bases). V gave up 0 bases and J gave up 7 bases, with 10 bases separating them. CDR1 and CDR2 (germline): DFQATT, SNEGSKA (reference sequence). This CDR3 has 14 residues. The CDR3 nucleotides read TGCAGTGCTAGAGATCAGGGGCTAAATTCACCCCTCCACTTT. It translates to CSARDQGLNSPLHF.

This clonotype was seen ten or more times. This sequence joins TRBV7-2 and TRBJ2-3; D is unresolved. The length of the CDR3 is 14 residues. Germline loops: CDR1 SGHTA, CDR2 FQGNSA. Trimming cost V 1 base and J 4 bases, with 9 bases left between them. The CDR3 DNA reads as TGTGCCAGCAGCTTAGAGGCAATGGCAGATACGCAGTATTTT. Amino acids: CASSLEAMADTQYF.

This clonotype was seen ten or more times. The CDR3 region is CASSPGQAIEKLFF. DNA for the CDR3: TGTGCCAGCAGTCCGGGACAGGCAATTGAAAAACTGTTTTTT. J is TRBJ1-4 and V is TRBV28; 8 positions agree with TRBD1. Germline V lookup: CDR1 MDHEN, CDR2 SYDVKM. This CDR3 region has 14 residues. V lost 5 bases and J lost 7; bases outside the gene matches: 6.

This clonotype was found a few times. The CDR3 loop is CASSLQGYGTDTQYF. CDR3 nucleotides: TGTGCCAGCAGTCTACAGGGGTACGGCACAGATACGCAGTATTTT. The J gene is TRBJ2-3, the V gene TRBV6-1; 7 nucleotides match TRBD1. This CDR3 spans 15 amino acids. Germline CDR1 is MNHNS and CDR2 is SASEGT. The ends lost 5 bases at V and 1 base at J; junction bases unmatched: 6.

V usage is TRBV3-1 and J usage is TRBJ1-2; D is unclear. Germline V gene lookup returns CDR1 LGHDT and CDR2 YNNKEL (reference sequence). CDR3 length: 13 amino acids. V lost 4 bases to trimming and J lost 2 bases, with 8 bases between them. Written as DNA, the CDR3 is TGTGCCAGCAGCCGTACTGGAAACTATGGCTACACCTTC. This sequence encodes CASSRTGNYGYTF.

In this sample, this clonotype turned up many times. V gene TRBV28 combines with J gene TRBJ1-2; D is undetermined. The V gene lost 2 bases and the J gene lost 5 bases, with 21 bases spanning the gap. The CDR3 runs to 17 residues. CDR1 and CDR2 (germline): MDHEN, SYDVKM. CDR3 DNA sequence: TGTGCCAGCAGTTTAATTACTGGGTCAGGACCCCTATATGGCTACACCTTC. Translation gives CASSLITGSGPLYGYTF.

The sample holds many counts of this clonotype. The genes are TRBV2 and TRBJ1-2; D call uncertain. Trimming took 7 bases from V and 7 from J, leaving 13 bases between them. The CDR3 contains 12 residues. CDR1 SNHLY and CDR2 FYNNEI come from the germline V gene. The CDR3 protein is CASIDQPAGYTF. In nucleotides, the CDR3 is TGTGCCAGCATCGATCAGCCGGCTGGCTACACCTTC.